The present T cell receptor beta chain was sequenced within a study of cytomegalovirus exposure and HLA in healthy donors. As for the study in general: One earlier analysis, a look at roughly 180 million T cells, found some 100 million unique TCR beta sequences.

Study results and caveats: Later work found that TCR association rates differed between HLA loci; DRB1 had the most and HLA-C the fewest. It has been reported that TCR beta sequences accurately predicted the HLA-A and HLA-B alleles of most subjects.

Comments on this clone: The antigen is unknown.

The PCR used 60 Vbeta and 13 Jbeta primers. Authors' analysis steps: Unique TCR beta chains totaled about 78 million in a later count, with around 11 million of them shared. Measured with immunoSEQ multiplex PCR; TCRdb has only the in-frame clones, and not every one. The V and J calls and the clone size are those of that table, but D and trimming were determined from the DNA. In the table there are more than 95,000 clones, about 80% of which are singletons. The sequencing input was PBMCs. This TCR was recovered from a man between 60 and 70 years old in good health and CMV-seropositive.

As DNA, the CDR3 is TGTGCCAGCAGGCCCCAGGGGGTGAGCAACACTGAAGCTTTCTTT. It translates to CASRPQGVSNTEAFF. This chain links TRBV27 with TRBJ1-1; 7 bases agree with TRBD1. The length of the CDR3 is 15 residues. V was pared by 6 bases and J by 2 bases, with 9 bases of the junction left unmatched. Per germline, CDR1 MNHEY and CDR2 SMNVEV (reference sequence).